This TCR beta chain was observed in a study of human T cells and chemical hapten exposure. Overall study context: The variation in per-sample TCR yields arose mainly from small differences in pooled library volumes.

Trimming removed 6 bases at V and 10 bases at J, with 21 bases between. The CDR3 contains 13 residues. Looked up from germline, CDR1 is DFQATT and CDR2 is SNEGSKA (reference sequence). TCRdb re-called the RACE reads through MiXCR, storing one row per CDR3 protein. The sample includes under 200,000 distinct CDR3 sequences, around 30% of them seen just once. Described time point: pre-sensitization, week 0. Treatment given: therapeutic diphenylcyclopropenone sensitization with weekly scalp DPC. The genes are TRBV20-1 and TRBJ1-1; D gene uncertain. The specimen was whole blood, collected in connection with sensitization to the hapten diphenylcyclopropenone (DPC). This TCR came from a woman aged 25-40 years with alopecia areata. Some clones in this sample may be carry-over from other donors' samples. The CDR3: CSAPITGKGPAFF. CDR3 nucleotides: TGCAGTGCCCCTATCACGGGAAAAGGCCCAGCTTTCTTT.